Each of the 22 T cell receptor beta chains below was sequenced from the same sample in a study of human T cells and chemical hapten exposure. TCRdb called the RACE reads again in MiXCR, with one record for every CDR3 protein. The sample records fewer than 150,000 distinct CDR3 sequences, about 14% being singletons. The time point was: pre-sensitization, week 0. The treatment here: therapeutic diphenylcyclopropenone sensitization with weekly scalp DPC. The specimen comprised whole blood, sampled in connection with sensitization to the hapten diphenylcyclopropenone (DPC). Every receptor here comes from a woman aged 18-30 years with alopecia areata. Some clones in this sample may be carry-over from other donors' samples.

This clonotype was detected a few times. V and J are TRBV20-1 and TRBJ2-1; D tentatively reads TRBD1 or TRBD2 (5 bases each). Germline V gene lookup returns CDR1 DFQATT and CDR2 SNEGSKA (reference sequence). Trimming stripped 7 bases from V and 3 bases from J, with 19 bases between. The CDR3 extends over 15 amino acids. CDR3 coding DNA: TGCAGTGTTCAGACCGGGACCCAACTCTACAATGAGCAGTTCTTC. The encoded protein is CSVQTGTQLYNEQFF.

CDR3 bases: TGTGCCATCAGTGACCACGGAGACAGGGATAATTCACCCCTCCACTTT. Protein: CAISDHGDRDNSPLHF. This chain uses TRBV10-3 with TRBJ1-6, with TRBD1 matching 7 bases. This CDR3 comprises 16 residues. The V and J ends lost 3 bases and 5 bases, in that order; junction bases with no gene match: 7. The V gene's germline CDR1 is ENHRY and CDR2 SYGVKD.

The genes are TRBV7-9 and TRBJ1-2; 8 nucleotides agree with TRBD1. Germline V gene lookup returns CDR1 SEHNR and CDR2 FQNEAQ (reference sequence). The CDR3 contains 13 residues. Trimming cost V 4 bases and J 3 bases; bases outside gene matches: 1. In DNA form, the CDR3 reads TGTGCCAGCAGCTCGGGACAGGACTATGGCTACACCTTC. Its protein is CASSSGQDYGYTF.

A few counts support this clonotype. The V call is TRBV7-9, the J call TRBJ2-7, with a tentative D call TRBD1 (6 bases). The germline V gene encodes CDR1 SEHNR and CDR2 FQNEAQ (reference sequence). V shed 2 bases and J shed 2 bases, with 13 bases lying between them. This CDR3 is built from 15 residues. The CDR3 DNA is TGTGCCAGCAGCTTAACGGTCGGACAGACCTACGAGCAGTACTTC. Residues: CASSLTVGQTYEQYF. Full variable domain (outside the CDR3, taken from reference TRBV7-9 and TRBJ2-7): DTGVSQNPRHKITKRGQNVTFRCDPISEHNRLYWYRQTLGQGPEFLTYFQNEAQLEKSRLLSDRFSAERPKGSFSTLEIQRTEQGDSAMYLCASSLTVGQTYEQYFGPGTRLTVT.

The chain links TRBV4-1 to TRBJ1-2; D remains unclear. CDR3 size: 16 residues. The V end lost 1 base, the J end lost 4 bases, and 16 bases lay between the germline ends. In germline, CDR1 is MGHRA, CDR2 YSYEKL. CDR3 residues: CASSQVRAANIYGYTF. The CDR3 DNA is TGCGCCAGCAGCCAAGTTCGGGCAGCAAATATCTATGGCTACACCTTC.

The J gene is TRBJ2-7, the V gene TRBV6-6, with 8 bases lining up with TRBD1. Germline CDR1 reads MNHNY; CDR2 reads SVGAGI (reference sequence). The CDR3 loop spans 16 amino acids. Trimming removed 2 bases from V and 3 bases from J; junction bases left unmatched: 9. CDR3 DNA: TGTGCCAGCAGTTACACCCCAGGGGGCGAGGTCTACGAGCAGTACTTC. Protein: CASSYTPGGEVYEQYF.

This clonotype was seen a handful of times. The chain recombines TRBV3-1 with TRBJ1-3; D gene uncertain. CDR1 and CDR2 from the germline V gene are LGHDT and YNNKEL (reference sequence). V shed 1 base and J shed 0 bases, with 7 bases lying between them. The CDR3 has 15 amino acids. CDR3 protein: CASSQGRNSGNTIYF. The CDR3 bases are TGTGCCAGCAGCCAAGGGCGCAACTCTGGAAACACCATATATTTT.

V usage is TRBV2 and J usage is TRBJ1-4; D not resolved. The CDR3 has 14 amino acids. The germline V gene has CDR1 SNHLY and CDR2 FYNNEI. V was cut by 2 bases and J by 3 bases, with 7 bases left in between. The CDR3 nucleotides read TGTGCCAGCAGTGAATGGCTGTCTAATGAAAAACTGTTTTTT. Translation gives CASSEWLSNEKLFF.

This clonotype was detected many times. This rearrangement joins TRBV6-4 to TRBJ2-2; D might be TRBD2 (6 bases). Per the germline V gene, CDR1 is MRHNA and CDR2 is SNTAGT. Trimming cost V 0 bases and J 5 bases, with 7 bases left between them. The CDR3 has 14 amino acids. The CDR3 spells CASSDSGGTGELFF. CDR3 sequence (DNA): TGTGCCAGCAGTGACTCTGGAGGGACCGGGGAGCTGTTTTTT.

The J gene is TRBJ1-6, the V gene TRBV30; 11 nucleotides agree with TRBD1. The CDR3 runs to 15 residues. J lost 10 bases, V lost 3 bases, and 8 bases had no gene match. Germline CDR1 is GTSNPN and CDR2 is SVGIG (reference sequence). CDR3 coding DNA: TGTGCCTGGAGGGCCTCGGACAGGGGGCGGTCACCCCTCCACTTT. It is translated as CAWRASDRGRSPLHF.

In its sample, this clonotype was seen many times. The chain joins TRBV28 to TRBJ1-1; D remains unclear. Trimming cost V 6 bases and J 2 bases, with 4 bases left between them. This CDR3 region has 11 residues. CDR1 is MDHEN, CDR2 SYDVKM, per germline. DNA for the CDR3: TGTGCCAGCAGATTCAACACTGAAGCTTTCTTT. It encodes CASRFNTEAFF.

This clonotype was seen at least ten times. This chain uses TRBV7-2 with TRBJ2-1, with 7 bases identical to TRBD1. This CDR3 contains 16 residues. With V trimmed by 5 bases and J by 2 bases, 9 bases remained unmatched. Germline-derived CDR1 and CDR2 are SGHTA and FQGNSA. This CDR3 reads CASSLDRPTTYNEQFF. Written as DNA, the CDR3 is TGTGCCAGCAGCCTGGACAGGCCTACCACCTACAATGAGCAGTTCTTC. Together with reference TRBV7-2 and TRBJ2-1, the CDR3 gives the full variable domain: GAGVSQSPSNKVTEKGKDVELRCDPISGHTALYWYRQSLGQGLEFLIYFQGNSAPDKSGLPSDRFSAERTGGSVSTLTIQRTQQEDSAVYLCASSLDRPTTYNEQFFGPGTRLTVL.

This rearrangement joins TRBV7-9 to TRBJ1-1; D gene unclear. V was clipped by 1 base and J by 1 base, with 10 bases between them. The V gene's germline CDR1 is SEHNR and CDR2 FQNEAQ (reference sequence). This CDR3 comprises 15 residues. The CDR3 bases are TGTGCCAGCAGCTTAGGAGAGGCGGGGAACACTGAAGCTTTCTTT. It is translated as CASSLGEAGNTEAFF.

As for this clonotype: One junction end disagrees with the germline gene, perhaps due to a read error. The J gene is TRBJ2-7, the V gene TRBV7-2; D perhaps matches TRBD1 (6 bases). In germline, CDR1 is SGHTA, CDR2 FQGNSA. The CDR3 runs 15 residues. The chain's CDR3 is CASSSGAAFVDEQCF. DNA of the CDR3: TGTGCCAGCAGCTCAGGGGCGGCTTTCGTGGACGAGCAGTGCTTC. The full variable domain, its missing parts supplied by reference TRBV7-2 and TRBJ2-7, is GAGVSQSPSNKVTEKGKDVELRCDPISGHTALYWYRQSLGQGLEFLIYFQGNSAPDKSGLPSDRFSAERTGGSVSTLTIQRTQQEDSAVYLCASSSGAAFVDEQCFGPGTRLTVT.

This clonotype has more than one count but fewer than ten. The chain uses TRBV6-5 and TRBJ2-3; 7 nucleotides match TRBD1. Germline V lookup: CDR1 MNHEY, CDR2 SVGAGI. The trim removed 5 bases at V and 2 bases at J, leaving 7 bases unmatched. This CDR3 is built from 15 residues. Here the CDR3 reads CASSKDRFSTDTQYF. Here the CDR3 DNA reads TGTGCCAGCAGTAAGGACAGGTTCTCCACAGATACGCAGTATTTT.

This clonotype was seen a handful of times. The genes are TRBV6-5 and TRBJ2-3; 9 bases map to TRBD2. The CDR3 contains 14 residues. Germline V lookup: CDR1 MNHEY, CDR2 SVGAGI. The J segment lost 0 bases and the V segment lost 8 bases, leaving 3 bases of the junction unmatched. CDR3 in amino acids: CASRAGGSTDTQYF. The CDR3 coding sequence is TGTGCCAGCCGAGCGGGGGGCAGCACAGATACGCAGTATTTT.

The chain uses TRBV11-2 and TRBJ1-5; D ambiguous. The CDR3 covers 15 residues. V shed 1 base and J shed 7 bases, with 14 bases lying between them. The germline V gene has CDR1 SGHAT and CDR2 FQNNGV. The CDR3 region is CASSLGTGIGQPQHF. In DNA form, the CDR3 reads TGTGCCAGCAGCTTAGGTACGGGAATCGGCCAGCCCCAGCATTTT. The full variable domain, rest sourced from reference TRBV11-2 and TRBJ1-5, is EAGVAQSPRYKIIEKRQSVAFWCNPISGHATLYWYQQILGQGPKLLIQFQNNGVVDDSQLPKDRFSAERLKGVDSTLKIQPAKLEDSAVYLCASSLGTGIGQPQHFGDGTRLSIL.

This clonotype was seen more than once but under ten times. The chain joins TRBV6-2 or TRBV6-3 to TRBJ1-1; tentatively, D is TRBD1 (6 bases). Germline V gene lookup returns CDR1 MNHEY and CDR2 SVGEGT. Trimming shortened V by 6 bases and J by 4 bases, and 18 bases separated the two germline ends. The CDR3 is 15 residues long. The CDR3 DNA reads as TGTGCCAGCAGGCAAGCCTCCGGGGGCGGCACTGAAGCTTTCTTT. It yields the protein CASRQASGGGTEAFF.

The chain combines TRBV11-3 with TRBJ2-1; 15 bases align to TRBD2. The J segment lost 4 bases and the V segment lost 5 bases, leaving 9 bases of the junction unmatched. Germline CDR1 and CDR2: SGHNT and YENEEA. CDR3 length: 18 amino acids. The CDR3 DNA reads TGTGCCAGCAGCATCAGGACTAGCGGGGGGGCTGTATACAATGAGCAGTTCTTC. This encodes CASSIRTSGGAVYNEQFF.

J is TRBJ2-1 and V is TRBV5-4; 7 bases line up with TRBD2. The V and J ends lost 7 bases and 1 base, in that order; junction bases with no gene match: 8. Germline lookup yields CDR1 SGHNT and CDR2 YYREEE (reference sequence). The CDR3 spans 15 residues. CDR3 nucleotides: TGTGCCAGCGCCGGGGGGTTAAGTTCCTACAATGAGCAGTTCTTC. This encodes CASAGGLSSYNEQFF.

This chain connects TRBV5-1 to TRBJ1-1; 7 bases map to TRBD1. The CDR3 has 17 amino acids. With V trimmed by 0 bases and J by 0 bases, 8 bases remained unmatched. Germline CDR1 SGHRS, CDR2 YFSETQ. The CDR3 loop reads CASSLAGRGRLNTEAFF. DNA for the CDR3: TGCGCCAGCAGCTTGGCCGGGAGGGGGCGGTTGAACACTGAAGCTTTCTTT.

This clonotype was observed many times. The chain combines TRBV18 with TRBJ1-6; 8 bases align to TRBD1. CDR1 KGHSH and CDR2 LQKENI come from the germline V gene. V was clipped by 6 bases and J by 7 bases; unmatched bases: 5. The CDR3 runs 14 residues. The CDR3 region has the DNA TGTGCCAGCTCCCGGACAGGGAACAATTCACCCCTCCACTTT. Translating gives CASSRTGNNSPLHF. Full variable domain (missing parts from reference TRBV18 and TRBJ1-6): NAGVMQNPRHLVRRRGQEARLRCSPMKGHSHVYWYRQLPEEGLKFMVYLQKENIIDESGMPKERFSAEFPKEGPSILRIQQVVRGDSAAYFCASSRTGNNSPLHFGNGTRLTVT.